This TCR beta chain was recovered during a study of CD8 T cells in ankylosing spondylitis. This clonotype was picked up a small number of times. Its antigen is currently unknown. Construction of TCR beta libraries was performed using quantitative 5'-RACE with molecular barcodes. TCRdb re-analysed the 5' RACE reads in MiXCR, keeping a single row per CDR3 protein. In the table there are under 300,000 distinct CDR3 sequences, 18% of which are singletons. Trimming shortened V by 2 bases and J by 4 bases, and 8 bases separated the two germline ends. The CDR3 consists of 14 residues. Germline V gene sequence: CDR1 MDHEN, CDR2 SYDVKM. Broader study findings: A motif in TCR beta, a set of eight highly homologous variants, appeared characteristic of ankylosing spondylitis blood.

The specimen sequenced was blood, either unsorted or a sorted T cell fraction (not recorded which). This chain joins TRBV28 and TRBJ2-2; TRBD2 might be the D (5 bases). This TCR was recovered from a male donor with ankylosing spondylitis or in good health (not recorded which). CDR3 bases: TGTGCCAGCAGTTTAGAGGAGGTCACCGGGGAGCTGTTTTTT. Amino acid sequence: CASSLEEVTGELFF.